This T cell receptor beta chain is from a study of cytomegalovirus exposure and HLA in healthy donors. With respect to this clone: Its antigen is not known.

CDR1 and CDR2 (germline): MNHEY, SMNVEV (reference sequence). Trimming left V 2 bases short and J 2 bases short, with 12 bases between. CDR3 length: 15 amino acids. Study results and limitations: TCR beta chains numbering more than 150 were designated cytomegalovirus-associated.

PCR was performed using 60 Vbeta and 13 Jbeta primers. Generated by immunoSEQ multiplex PCR, the TCRdb table keeps only in-frame clones and is missing some. The sample includes hundreds of thousands of clones, 70% to 85% of them seen just once. The sequenced sample was PBMCs. This TCR was sampled from a woman aged 35 to 49 in good health and CMV-seronegative. The gene calls are TRBV27 and TRBJ1-1, with no clear D. The CDR3 coding sequence is TGTGCCAGCAGTTTAACCATCGACTATAACACTGAAGCTTTCTTT. It is translated as CASSLTIDYNTEAFF.